The subject of this entry is one T cell receptor beta chain. Its antigen is not known. The CDR3 has 16 residues. Germline-derived CDR1 and CDR2 are SGHNT and YYREEE (reference sequence). Losses at the gene ends were 0 bases for V and 2 bases for J; bases not matched to a gene: 5. Antigen-specific CD4+ T cells were expanded (with viral peptide pools) by the ViraFEST assay ahead of sequencing. Between days 10 and 11 of culture, CD4+ T cells were separated out. Participants were vaccinated with two doses of either the BNT162b2 or mRNA-1273 vaccine. This sample stems from a study of vaccination effects on CD4 cells after COVID-19. The repertoire was sequenced with immunoSEQ multiplex PCR; TCRdb's copy has only in-frame clones and lacks some. The sample lists roughly 25,000 clones; more than 60% were seen once.

The receptor was isolated from a human donor who received a COVID-19 vaccine. The chain joins TRBV5-4 to TRBJ2-5; TRBD2 matches at 9 bases. Sample: CD4+ T cells from PBMCs cultured with SARS-CoV-2 spike peptides, taken after COVID-19 vaccination. CDR3 sequence (DNA): TGTGCCAGCAGCTTGGGGGGCCTAGCGGGACAAGAGACCCAGTACTTC. It is translated as CASSLGGLAGQETQYF.